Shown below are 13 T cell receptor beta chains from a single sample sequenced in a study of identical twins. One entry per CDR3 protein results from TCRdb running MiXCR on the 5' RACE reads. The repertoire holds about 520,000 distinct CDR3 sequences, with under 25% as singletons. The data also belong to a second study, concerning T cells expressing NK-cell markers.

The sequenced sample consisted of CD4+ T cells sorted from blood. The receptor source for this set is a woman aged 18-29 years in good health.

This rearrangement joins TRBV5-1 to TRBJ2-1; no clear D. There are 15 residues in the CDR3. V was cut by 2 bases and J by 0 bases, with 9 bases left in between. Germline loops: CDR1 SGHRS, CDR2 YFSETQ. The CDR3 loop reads CASSFAPSSYNEQFF. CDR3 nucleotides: TGCGCCAGCAGCTTCGCGCCGAGCTCCTACAATGAGCAGTTCTTC.

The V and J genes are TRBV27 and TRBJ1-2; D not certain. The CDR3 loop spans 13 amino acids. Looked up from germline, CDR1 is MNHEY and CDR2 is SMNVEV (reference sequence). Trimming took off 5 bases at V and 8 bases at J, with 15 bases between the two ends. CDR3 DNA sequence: TGTGCCAGCAGTGGGCAGCCCCAGCGGGGCTACACCTTC. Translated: CASSGQPQRGYTF.

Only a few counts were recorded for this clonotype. CDR3 in amino acids: CSVDARNTEAFF. The CDR3 DNA reads as TGCAGCGTTGACGCTAGGAACACTGAAGCTTTCTTT. The gene calls are TRBV29-1 and TRBJ1-1; the D is unclear. Germline CDR1 is SQVTM and CDR2 is ANQGSEA. This CDR3 has 12 residues. Trimming stripped 3 bases from V and 1 base from J, with 6 bases between.

The chain's CDR3 is CSARDTNRAGARTGELFF. Written as DNA, the CDR3 is TGCAGTGCTAGAGATACAAACCGAGCGGGAGCGAGGACCGGGGAGCTGTTTTTT. The chain links TRBV20-1 to TRBJ2-2; 8 positions agree with TRBD2. The CDR3 runs to 18 residues. Germline assignment: CDR1 DFQATT and CDR2 SNEGSKA (reference sequence). The trim removed 0 bases at V and 5 bases at J, leaving 14 bases unmatched.

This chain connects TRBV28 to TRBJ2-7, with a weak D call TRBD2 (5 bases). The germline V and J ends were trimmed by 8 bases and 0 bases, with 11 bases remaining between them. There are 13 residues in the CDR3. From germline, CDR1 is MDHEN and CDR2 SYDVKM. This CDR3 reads CASRGSYSYEQYF. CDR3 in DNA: TGTGCCAGCCGAGGGAGTTACTCCTACGAGCAGTACTTC.

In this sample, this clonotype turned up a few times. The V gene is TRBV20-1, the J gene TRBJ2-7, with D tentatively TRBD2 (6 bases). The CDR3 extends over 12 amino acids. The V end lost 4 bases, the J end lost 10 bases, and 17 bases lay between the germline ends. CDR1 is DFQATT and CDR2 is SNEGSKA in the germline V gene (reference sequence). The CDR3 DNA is TGCAGTGCTAAATTAGAATGGGGGGTCCAGTACTTC. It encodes CSAKLEWGVQYF.

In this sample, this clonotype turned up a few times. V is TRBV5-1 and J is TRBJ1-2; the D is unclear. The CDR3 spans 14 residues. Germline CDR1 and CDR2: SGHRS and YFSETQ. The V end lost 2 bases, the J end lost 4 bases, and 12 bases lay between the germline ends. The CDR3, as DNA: TGCGCCAGCAGCTTATCCGCGGTTGTCTATGGCTACACCTTC. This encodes CASSLSAVVYGYTF.

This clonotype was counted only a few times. The CDR3 region has the DNA TGTGCCAGCAAGAAGACTAGCGGCACAGATACGCAGTATTTT. This sequence encodes CASKKTSGTDTQYF. V is TRBV6-1 and J is TRBJ2-3; 8 positions agree with TRBD2. The V gene's germline CDR1 is MNHNS and CDR2 SASEGT. CDR3 length: 14 amino acids. Trimming at V came to 7 bases and at J to 1 base, leaving 4 bases not matched to a gene.

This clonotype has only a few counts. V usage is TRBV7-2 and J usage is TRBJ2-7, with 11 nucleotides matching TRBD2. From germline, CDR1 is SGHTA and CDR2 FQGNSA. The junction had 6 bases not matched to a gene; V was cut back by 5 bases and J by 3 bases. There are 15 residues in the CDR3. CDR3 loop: CASSQTSGSFYEQYF. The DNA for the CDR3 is TGTGCCAGCAGCCAAACTAGCGGGAGCTTCTACGAGCAGTACTTC.

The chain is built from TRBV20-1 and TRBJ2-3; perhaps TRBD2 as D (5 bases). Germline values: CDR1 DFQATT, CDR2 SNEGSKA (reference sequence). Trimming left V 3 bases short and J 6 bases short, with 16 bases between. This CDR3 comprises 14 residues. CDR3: CSASLAGIADTQYF. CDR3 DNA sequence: TGCAGTGCTAGTCTGGCGGGTATAGCTGATACGCAGTATTTT.

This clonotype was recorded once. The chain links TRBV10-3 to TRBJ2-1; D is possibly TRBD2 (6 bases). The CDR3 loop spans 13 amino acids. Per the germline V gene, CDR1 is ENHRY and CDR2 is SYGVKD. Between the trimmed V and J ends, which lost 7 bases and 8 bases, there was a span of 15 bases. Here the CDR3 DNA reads TGTGCCATCAAGGCGGACGGGGGACATGAGCAGTTCTTC. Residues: CAIKADGGHEQFF.

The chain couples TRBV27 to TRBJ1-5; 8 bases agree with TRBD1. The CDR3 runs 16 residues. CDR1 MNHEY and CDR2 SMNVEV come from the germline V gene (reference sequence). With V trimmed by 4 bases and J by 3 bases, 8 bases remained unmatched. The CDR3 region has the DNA TGTGCCAGCAGTTCCAACAGGGGGGGAATCAATCAGCCCCAGCATTTT. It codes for CASSSNRGGINQPQHF.

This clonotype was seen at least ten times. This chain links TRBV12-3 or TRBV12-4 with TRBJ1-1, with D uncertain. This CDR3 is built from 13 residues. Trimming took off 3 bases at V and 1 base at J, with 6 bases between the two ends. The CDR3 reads CASSFTENTEAFF. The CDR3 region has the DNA TGTGCCAGCAGTTTCACAGAGAACACTGAAGCTTTCTTT.